This T cell receptor beta chain was captured in a study of blood T cell repertoires in COVID-19. Across the study: The samples span acute and convalescent COVID-19 from the United States, Italy and Spain. The cDNA or gDNA used as material had been derived from T cells, B-cell-depleted T cells, or PBMCs.

The authors' processing: Using reference gene primer amplification, nucleated cell counts were estimated. TCRdb's table, derived via immunoSEQ multiplex PCR, lists solely in-frame clones and lacks some. That table furnishes V, J and clone size, whereas the DNA furnished D and trimming. Among 150,000 to 200,000 clones listed, around 80% were seen once. Followed over time, Seattle patients had been enrolled while infection was active. The table lists this clone with a few counts. The CDR3 is 17 amino acids. J was trimmed by 1 base and V by 3 bases; bases with no gene match: 7. Germline CDR1 and CDR2: LNHDA and SQIVND (reference sequence).

The clonotype comes from a woman aged 80 or older with COVID-19, enrolled during active disease. Sequencing was carried out using peripheral blood. The chain joins TRBV19 to TRBJ1-5, with 9 bases that match TRBD1. DNA of the CDR3: TGTGCCAGTAGTATGGCTAGGGACAGGGCGAGCAATCAGCCCCAGCATTTT. It encodes CASSMARDRASNQPQHF.